The rows below give T cell receptor beta chains drawn from one sample of a study of T cells in Graves' hyperthyroidism and ophthalmopathy. TCRdb recomputed calls from the multiplex PCR reads with MiXCR, one row per CDR3 protein. Of over 250,000 distinct CDR3 sequences listed, approximately 15% are singletons. The specimen was blood. The receptors originated from a woman between 35 and 50 years old with Graves' ophthalmopathy. The CDR3 runs from the conserved cysteine through the conserved F or W. Fields, in order: J gene, clone size, V gene, D gene, CDR3 DNA, CDR3 protein. A D gene is named only where the DNA matches it firmly. The size of a clone is reported for some rows only, either as once, few or many, or as a class for expanded clones.

J gene: TRBJ1-2; clone size: NA; V gene: TRBV5-6; D gene: TRBD1; CDR3 DNA: TGTGCCACCCGGGACAGATTGTTCTCTAACTATGGCTACACCTTC; CDR3 protein: CATRDRLFSNYGYTF
J gene: TRBJ2-7; clone size: many; V gene: TRBV20-1; D gene: NA; CDR3 DNA: TGCAGTGCTAGGCTAAGTACTTTCTACGAGCAGTACTTC; CDR3 protein: CSARLSTFYEQYF
J gene: TRBJ1-2; clone size: many; V gene: TRBV20-1; D gene: TRBD1; CDR3 DNA: TGCAGTGCTCCCTCGACCCTCAGGGGGATTTATGGCTACACCTTC; CDR3 protein: CSAPSTLRGIYGYTF
J gene: TRBJ1-2; clone size: NA; V gene: TRBV4-1; D gene: TRBD1; CDR3 DNA: TGCGCCAGCAGCCAAGAAGGAGGGAGACAGGGAGGGTATGGCTACACCTTC; CDR3 protein: CASSQEGGRQGGYGYTF
J gene: TRBJ1-1; clone size: many; V gene: TRBV13; D gene: NA; CDR3 DNA: TGTGCCAGCAGCTTAGCAGGTGGGGGGTCGAACACTGAAGCTTTCTTT; CDR3 protein: CASSLAGGGSNTEAFF
J gene: TRBJ2-3; clone size: once; V gene: TRBV5-4; D gene: TRBD2; CDR3 DNA: TGTGCCAGCAGCTCGCGACTAGCGGGAGTGTCCACAGATACGCAGTATTTT; CDR3 protein: CASSSRLAGVSTDTQYF
J gene: TRBJ1-1; clone size: many; V gene: TRBV5-4; D gene: NA; CDR3 DNA: TGTGCCAGCAGCCTAGCGGGGCAGCGGAACACTGAAGCTTTCTTT; CDR3 protein: CASSLAGQRNTEAFF
J gene: TRBJ1-4; clone size: many; V gene: TRBV12-3/TRBV12-4; D gene: NA; CDR3 DNA: TGTGCCAGCACCCCTGGAAAACCGACTAATGAAAAACTGTTTTTT; CDR3 protein: CASTPGKPTNEKLFF
J gene: TRBJ2-1; clone size: many; V gene: TRBV5-1; D gene: TRBD2; CDR3 DNA: TGCGCCAGCAGCAGCCAAGGGACTAGCGGATTCTACAATGAGCAGTTCTTC; CDR3 protein: CASSSQGTSGFYNEQFF
J gene: TRBJ2-2; clone size: NA; V gene: TRBV4-1; D gene: NA; CDR3 DNA: TGCGCCAGCAGCCAACGTTTGGCGAACACCGGGGAGCTGTTTTTT; CDR3 protein: CASSQRLANTGELFF
J gene: TRBJ2-3; clone size: many; V gene: TRBV14; D gene: NA; CDR3 DNA: TGTGCCAGCAGCCAGGTGGTCGCAGATACGCAGTATTTT; CDR3 protein: CASSQVVADTQYF
J gene: TRBJ2-1; clone size: NA; V gene: TRBV20-1; D gene: TRBD2; CDR3 DNA: TGCAGTGCTTACGACAGGGGGGGGACTAGCGGCTACAATGAGCAGTTCTTC; CDR3 protein: CSAYDRGGTSGYNEQFF
J gene: TRBJ2-1; clone size: few; V gene: TRBV20-1; D gene: TRBD2; CDR3 DNA: TGCAGTGCTGTAGCGGGAACCCGCGAGCAGTTCTTC; CDR3 protein: CSAVAGTREQFF
J gene: TRBJ2-2; clone size: NA; V gene: TRBV19; D gene: NA; CDR3 DNA: TGTGCCAGTAGCTTCCAAACCGGGGAGCTGTTTTTT; CDR3 protein: CASSFQTGELFF
J gene: TRBJ2-5; clone size: NA; V gene: TRBV18; D gene: NA; CDR3 DNA: TGTGCCAGCTCATACCGGGAGTTTGGCGAGACCCAGTACTTC; CDR3 protein: CASSYREFGETQYF
J gene: TRBJ2-6; clone size: many; V gene: TRBV2; D gene: NA; CDR3 DNA: TGTGCCAGCAAGGACATCGTGGCTGGGGCCAACGTCCTGACTTTC; CDR3 protein: CASKDIVAGANVLTF
J gene: TRBJ2-1; clone size: NA; V gene: TRBV19; D gene: NA; CDR3 DNA: TGTGCCAGTAGCCCTACCTTCCGTCTAGCAGCCCACAATGAGCAGTTCTTC; CDR3 protein: CASSPTFRLAAHNEQFF
J gene: TRBJ2-1; clone size: many; V gene: TRBV20-1; D gene: NA; CDR3 DNA: TGCAGTGTGTGGTTGGTAGCGACCTACAATGAGCAGTTCTTC; CDR3 protein: CSVWLVATYNEQFF
J gene: TRBJ2-7; clone size: many; V gene: TRBV6-1; D gene: TRBD2; CDR3 DNA: TGTGCCAGCAGCTACGCCGGAATGGCGGGAGGGATTGGATTACCCTACGAGCAGTACTTC; CDR3 protein: CASSYAGMAGGIGLPYEQYF
J gene: TRBJ1-5; clone size: many; V gene: TRBV2; D gene: NA; CDR3 DNA: TGTGCCAGCAGCCCAATTAGGGTACAAGATCAGCCCCAGCATTTT; CDR3 protein: CASSPIRVQDQPQHF
J gene: TRBJ1-1; clone size: NA; V gene: TRBV20-1; D gene: TRBD1; CDR3 DNA: TGCAGTGCTACAGGGGGTGGGGGGATGAACACTGAAGCTTTCTTT; CDR3 protein: CSATGGGGMNTEAFF
J gene: TRBJ2-5; clone size: many; V gene: TRBV4-1; D gene: TRBD2; CDR3 DNA: TGCGCCAGCAGCCAAGAAATTGGGACTAGCTTGGAGACCCAGTACTTC; CDR3 protein: CASSQEIGTSLETQYF
J gene: TRBJ1-5; clone size: many; V gene: TRBV10-2; D gene: NA; CDR3 DNA: TGCGCCAGCAGTGCCCAACAGAGCAATCAGCCCCAGCATTTT; CDR3 protein: CASSAQQSNQPQHF
J gene: TRBJ2-3; clone size: NA; V gene: TRBV11-3; D gene: NA; CDR3 DNA: TGTGCCAGCAGCTTAGAGGGGGGAAGCACAGATACGCAGTATTTT; CDR3 protein: CASSLEGGSTDTQYF
J gene: TRBJ1-3; clone size: few; V gene: TRBV28; D gene: NA; CDR3 DNA: TGTGCCAGCAGTTCTGTAGGGGTGGGAAACACCATATATTTT; CDR3 protein: CASSSVGVGNTIYF
J gene: TRBJ2-7; clone size: few; V gene: TRBV5-1; D gene: TRBD1; CDR3 DNA: TGCGCCAGCGGCCAACAGGGGGCCTACGAGCAGTACTTC; CDR3 protein: CASGQQGAYEQYF
J gene: TRBJ2-5; clone size: many; V gene: TRBV24-1; D gene: NA; CDR3 DNA: TGTGCCACCAGTGAGGAGACAGGATGGCAGGAGACCCAGTACTTC; CDR3 protein: CATSEETGWQETQYF